This TCR beta chain was sequenced during a study of human CD8 memory T cell subsets. TCR beta libraries were made by UMI-labeled 5' RACE. TCRdb reprocessed the 5' RACE reads, keeping one entry per CDR3 protein, no DNA. Across approximately 5,000 distinct CDR3 sequences, the top ten clones capture about 24% of the sample. Material: CD8+ effector memory T cells (TEM) sorted from PBMCs. Subset described: effector memory CD8 T cells, CCR7- CD45RO+ CD95+. This TCR came from a human donor in good health.

The CDR3 loop reads CASSGPAGGDYNEQFF. V and J are TRBV6-4 and TRBJ2-1; no DNA is available, so the TRBD2 call from TCRdb remains unchecked. This CDR3 region has 16 residues. Per germline, CDR1 MRHNA and CDR2 SNTAGT.